The 2 T cell receptor beta chains given below trace back to one sample, sequenced in a study of T cell responses to AZD1222 COVID-19 vaccine. The protocol was immunoSEQ multiplex PCR, while the TCRdb copy is restricted to in-frame clones and leaves out a portion. This sample has about 92,000 clones; approximately 91% occur once, and the top ten carry 22%. The sample was peripheral blood, taken on day 0 of AZD1222 vaccination. Receptors originate from an adult in good health.

This clone occurred a few times. V gene TRBV29-1 combines with J gene TRBJ1-2; D unclear. The CDR3 is 13 residues long. In germline, CDR1 is SQVTM, CDR2 ANQGSEA. The V end lost 3 bases, the J end lost 5 bases, and 13 bases lay between the germline ends. CDR3 in DNA: TGCAGCGTTGAGGATCTCCCCTTGTATGGCTACACCTTC. It translates to CSVEDLPLYGYTF.

The CDR3 reads CASRASGTNYNEQFF. The DNA for the CDR3 is TGTGCCAGCCGGGCTAGCGGGACAAATTACAATGAGCAGTTCTTC. The gene calls are TRBV6-6 and TRBJ2-1; 9 positions match TRBD2. The germline V gene encodes CDR1 MNHNY and CDR2 SVGAGI (reference sequence). The CDR3 has 15 residues. V trimming: 8 bases; J trimming: 4 bases; junction bases outside the gene matches: 9.